The clone carrying this TCR beta chain was detected many times. Its antigen remains unknown. By two-round multiplex PCR, the TCR beta CDR3 was amplified from genomic DNA. It was primers specific to each TRBV and TRBJ gene that first-round PCR used. Universal primers were used for second-round PCR. TCRdb recomputed calls from the multiplex PCR reads with MiXCR, one row per CDR3 protein. The table records roughly 30,000 distinct CDR3 sequences, 32% of them present only once. Germline CDR1 is MNHNS and CDR2 is SASEGT. V was clipped by 3 bases and J by 1 base, with 6 bases between them. This CDR3 comprises 13 residues. The data originate from a study of prognosis after radiotherapy for stage I lung cancer. Study overall: A handful of patients had distant metastases at a median of about seven months after radiotherapy, and some 15 showed no significant progression. Study-wide results and limits: In patients who developed distant metastases, Shannon entropy measured after stereotactic body radiation therapy was lower, and baseline Shannon entropy was not associated with metastases.

V and J are TRBV6-1 and TRBJ1-1; D is uncertain. The source was PBMCs, collected before or after stereotactic body radiation therapy (not recorded which). The TCR comes from a donor over 45 with non-small cell lung cancer. The CDR3 here is CASSDQRNTEAFF. In DNA form, the CDR3 reads TGTGCCAGCAGTGACCAGAGGAACACTGAAGCTTTCTTT.